This paragraph covers one TCR beta chain sequence. TCRdb redid the calling of the 5' RACE reads with MiXCR, one entry per CDR3 protein. The table includes 200,000 to 250,000 distinct CDR3 sequences, over 5.5% detected once. The data were taken from a study of identical twins. Germline CDR1 and CDR2: LGHNT and FRNRAP. V lost 8 bases, J lost 2 bases, and 14 bases lay in between. The CDR3 has 14 residues. These data were also reused for a study on T cells expressing NK-cell markers.

The chain carries TRBV12-5 and TRBJ2-3; D is tentatively TRBD1 or TRBD2 (5 bases each). The clonotype comes from a woman aged 18-35 years in good health. The sequenced material came from CD8+ T cells sorted from blood. The DNA of the CDR3 is TGTGCTAGTCGGGACGGGGCTCTCACAGATACGCAGTATTTT. Amino acids: CASRDGALTDTQYF.